These 17 T cell receptor beta chains came from one sample sequenced in a study of blood T cell repertoires in COVID-19. Measured with immunoSEQ multiplex PCR; TCRdb has only the in-frame clones, and not every one. The table shows 80,000 to 95,000 clones, with roughly nine tenths occurring only once. Material for sequencing was peripheral blood. The receptors derive from a human donor with active COVID-19. The donor label of this sample is uncertain.

Only one count was recorded for this clone. The V gene is TRBV27, the J gene TRBJ2-3; possibly TRBD1 for D (6 bases). Trimming removed 10 bases from V and 2 bases from J, with 16 bases in between. The CDR3 runs 14 residues. In germline, CDR1 is MNHEY, CDR2 SMNVEV (reference sequence). CDR3 region: CAKPPGHITDTQYF. The CDR3 region has the DNA TGTGCCAAGCCCCCGGGACATATCACAGATACGCAGTATTTT.

The rearrangement joins TRBV5-1 to TRBJ2-5; D is unresolved. The CDR3 contains 13 residues. Germline lookup yields CDR1 SGHRS and CDR2 YFSETQ. The germline V and J ends were trimmed by 0 bases and 7 bases, with 10 bases remaining between them. This CDR3 is CASSLAEYLTQYF. The CDR3 bases are TGCGCCAGCAGCTTGGCCGAGTATTTGACCCAGTACTTC.

The V call is TRBV11-2, the J call TRBJ2-3; 7 bases agree with TRBD1. Germline assignment: CDR1 SGHAT and CDR2 FQNNGV. V trimming: 4 bases; J trimming: 5 bases; junction bases outside the gene matches: 15. The CDR3 length is 17 residues. The CDR3 DNA is TGTGCCAGCAGCTATGCCTCCGGGACAGCCGCCGGAGATACGCAGTATTTT. As protein: CASSYASGTAAGDTQYF.

This chain joins TRBV4-1 and TRBJ1-4, with 7 bases identical to TRBD1. The length of the CDR3 is 16 residues. J lost 3 bases, V lost 4 bases, and 8 bases had no gene match. CDR1 MGHRA and CDR2 YSYEKL come from the germline V gene. The CDR3 DNA reads TGCGCCAGCAGCCCCGACAGGGTTGCAGCTAATGAAAAACTGTTTTTT. Translated: CASSPDRVAANEKLFF.

The chain combines TRBV24-1 with TRBJ2-7, with D possibly being TRBD1 (6 bases). V dropped 4 bases and J dropped 0 bases, with 15 bases sitting between them. Germline assignment: CDR1 KGHDR and CDR2 SFDVKD. CDR3 length equals 16 residues. DNA of the CDR3: TGTGCCACCAGTGAATTAGGACAGAAAATCTCCTACGAGCAGTACTTC. Amino acids: CATSELGQKISYEQYF.

The V gene is TRBV5-1, the J gene TRBJ1-2, with D possibly TRBD1 on 5 matching bases. This CDR3 comprises 16 residues. Between the trimmed V and J ends, which lost 4 bases and 4 bases, there was a span of 20 bases. The germline V gene encodes CDR1 SGHRS and CDR2 YFSETQ. The CDR3 DNA is TGCGCCAGCAGCCTAAATACTCCCGACGGGGGCTATGGCTACACCTTC. This codes for CASSLNTPDGGYGYTF.

The chain combines TRBV28 with TRBJ2-6; D is undetermined. The CDR3 spans 16 residues. Deletions cut 6 bases from V and 1 base from J, with 13 bases between. From germline, CDR1 is MDHEN and CDR2 SYDVKM. CDR3 nucleotides: TGTGCCAGCAGGCGGCTATCCCAATCTGGGGCCAACGTCCTGACTTTC. Its protein is CASRRLSQSGANVLTF. The full variable domain, rest sourced from reference TRBV28 and TRBJ2-6, is DVKVTQSSRYLVKRTGEKVFLECVQDMDHENMFWYRQDPGLGLRLIYFSYDVKMKEKGDIPEGYSVSREKKERFSLILESASTNQTSMYLCASRRLSQSGANVLTFGAGSRLTVL.

This rearrangement joins TRBV5-1 to TRBJ1-2; D might be TRBD1 (6 bases). The germline CDR1 and CDR2 sequences are SGHRS and YFSETQ. V was trimmed by 6 bases and J by 0 bases, leaving 15 bases between them. The CDR3 runs 15 residues. The CDR3 protein is CASTNSGDTNYGYTF. CDR3 sequence (DNA): TGCGCCAGCACCAACTCAGGGGATACTAACTATGGCTACACCTTC.

The V gene is TRBV14, the J gene TRBJ2-3; D is perhaps TRBD1 (5 bases). Trimming shortened V by 4 bases and J by 3 bases, and 20 bases separated the two germline ends. This CDR3 contains 17 residues. CDR1 and CDR2 from the germline V gene are SGHDN and FVKESK. Here the CDR3 reads CASSPFVIAKGTDTQYF. CDR3 sequence (DNA): TGTGCCAGCAGCCCATTTGTGATAGCAAAGGGGACAGATACGCAGTATTTT.

V gene TRBV28 combines with J gene TRBJ2-3, with 10 bases identical to TRBD2. The CDR3 is 20 residues long. In germline, CDR1 is MDHEN, CDR2 SYDVKM. Trimming at V came to 5 bases and at J to 0 bases, leaving 17 bases not matched to a gene. The CDR3 loop is CASSGSTLAGEPPSTDTQYF. CDR3 coding DNA: TGTGCCAGCAGTGGCTCCACCCTAGCGGGGGAACCCCCTAGCACAGATACGCAGTATTTT.

This chain joins TRBV6-5 and TRBJ2-1; TRBD2 matches at 7 bases. Germline CDR1 MNHEY, CDR2 SVGAGI. The length of the CDR3 is 14 residues. V trimming: 4 bases; J trimming: 5 bases; junction bases outside the gene matches: 5. CDR3 residues: CASSSLGGDNEQFF. Written as DNA, the CDR3 is TGTGCCAGCAGTTCCCTGGGGGGGGACAATGAGCAGTTCTTC.

V usage is TRBV9 and J usage is TRBJ2-3; maybe TRBD1 (5 bases). Germline assignment: CDR1 SGDLS and CDR2 YYNGEE. Between the trimmed V and J ends, which lost 4 bases and 3 bases, there was a span of 9 bases. The CDR3 has 13 residues. The CDR3: CASSRQRTDTQYF. CDR3 sequence (DNA): TGTGCCAGCAGCCGACAGAGAACAGATACGCAGTATTTT.

CDR3 sequence: CASSWGQGGYEQYF. The CDR3 DNA follows: TGTGCCAGCAGCTGGGGACAGGGGGGATACGAGCAGTACTTC. The V call is TRBV7-9, the J call TRBJ2-7; the match to TRBD1 covers 11 bases. CDR3 length: 14 amino acids. Germline V gene lookup returns CDR1 SEHNR and CDR2 FQNEAQ (reference sequence). The ends lost 4 bases at V and 4 bases at J; junction bases unmatched: 3. The entire variable domain, with the rest obtained from reference TRBV7-9 and TRBJ2-7, is as follows: DTGVSQNPRHKITKRGQNVTFRCDPISEHNRLYWYRQTLGQGPEFLTYFQNEAQLEKSRLLSDRFSAERPKGSFSTLEIQRTEQGDSAMYLCASSWGQGGYEQYFGPGTRLTVT.

The rearrangement links TRBV9 to TRBJ2-2; D is unclear. Trimming shortened V by 3 bases and J by 5 bases, and 11 bases separated the two germline ends. Germline values: CDR1 SGDLS, CDR2 YYNGEE. The CDR3 consists of 14 residues. The CDR3 reads CASSARESTGELFF. The CDR3 nucleotides are TGTGCCAGCAGCGCGCGCGAATCTACCGGGGAGCTGTTTTTT.

The chain combines TRBV27 with TRBJ1-1; the D gene is possibly TRBD1 (5 bases). V dropped 3 bases and J dropped 4 bases, with 9 bases sitting between them. The germline V gene has CDR1 MNHEY and CDR2 SMNVEV (reference sequence). CDR3 length: 13 amino acids. In DNA, the CDR3 is TGTGCCAGCAGTTTCGGGGGAGGCACTGAAGCTTTCTTT. Protein product: CASSFGGGTEAFF.

The CDR3 loop reads CASSAPTNEKLFF. The CDR3, as DNA: TGTGCCAGCAGCGCTCCCACTAATGAAAAACTGTTTTTT. This sequence joins TRBV9 and TRBJ1-4; D is unresolved. Per the germline V gene, CDR1 is SGDLS and CDR2 is YYNGEE. The CDR3 is made up of 13 amino acids. The V gene lost 3 bases and the J gene lost 2 bases, with 5 bases spanning the gap.

The chain uses TRBV6-5 and TRBJ1-4; no definite D call. CDR1 and CDR2 from the germline V gene are MNHEY and SVGAGI. The CDR3 runs 15 residues. The germline V and J ends were trimmed by 4 bases and 4 bases, with 13 bases remaining between them. The CDR3 reads CASSSPPSGNEKLFF. CDR3 sequence (DNA): TGTGCCAGCAGTTCACCTCCTTCGGGTAATGAAAAACTGTTTTTT.